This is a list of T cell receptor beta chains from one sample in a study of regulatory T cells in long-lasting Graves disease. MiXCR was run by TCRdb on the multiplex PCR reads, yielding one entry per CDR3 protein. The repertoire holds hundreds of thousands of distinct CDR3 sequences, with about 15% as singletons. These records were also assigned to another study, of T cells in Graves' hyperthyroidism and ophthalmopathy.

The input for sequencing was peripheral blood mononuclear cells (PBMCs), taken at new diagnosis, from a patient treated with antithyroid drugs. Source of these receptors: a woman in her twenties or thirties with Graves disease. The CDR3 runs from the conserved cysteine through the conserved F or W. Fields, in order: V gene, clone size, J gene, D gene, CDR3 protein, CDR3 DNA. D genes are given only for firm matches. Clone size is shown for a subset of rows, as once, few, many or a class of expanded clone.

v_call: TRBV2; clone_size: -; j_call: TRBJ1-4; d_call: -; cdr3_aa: CASSESGVREKLFF; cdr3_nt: TGTGCCAGCAGTGAGTCAGGGGTGCGGGAAAAACTGTTTTTT
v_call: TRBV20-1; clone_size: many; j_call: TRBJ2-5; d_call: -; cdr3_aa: CSAEPDTETQYF; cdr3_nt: TGCAGTGCTGAGCCTGACACTGAGACCCAGTACTTC
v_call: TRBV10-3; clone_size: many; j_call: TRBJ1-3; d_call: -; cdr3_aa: CAIRGQLGDSGNTIYF; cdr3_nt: TGTGCCATCAGAGGACAGTTGGGGGACTCTGGAAACACCATATATTTT
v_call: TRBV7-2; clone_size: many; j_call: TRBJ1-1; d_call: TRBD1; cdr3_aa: CASSLVYLGGTANTEAFF; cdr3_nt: TGTGCCAGCAGCTTAGTTTACTTGGGTGGGACAGCGAACACTGAAGCTTTCTTT
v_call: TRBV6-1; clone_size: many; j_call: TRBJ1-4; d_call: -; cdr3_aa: CASVGFREKLFF; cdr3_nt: TGTGCCAGCGTCGGGTTCCGGGAAAAACTGTTTTTT
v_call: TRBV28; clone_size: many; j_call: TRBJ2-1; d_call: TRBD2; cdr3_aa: CASSLLGTSGEAGRNEQFF; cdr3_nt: TGTGCCAGCAGTTTATTAGGGACTAGCGGGGAGGCGGGTCGCAATGAGCAGTTCTTC
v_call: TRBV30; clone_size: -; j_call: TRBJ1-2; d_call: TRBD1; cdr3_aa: CAWRLTGANYGYTF; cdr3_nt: TGTGCCTGGAGGCTGACAGGGGCTAACTATGGCTACACCTTC
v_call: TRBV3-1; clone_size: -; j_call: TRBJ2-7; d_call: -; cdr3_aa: CASSHRFRERGCEQYF; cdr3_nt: TGTGCCAGCAGCCACCGCTTTCGGGAGAGGGGATGCGAGCAGTACTTC
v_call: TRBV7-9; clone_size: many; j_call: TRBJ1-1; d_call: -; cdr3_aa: CASGTPEAFF; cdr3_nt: TGTGCCAGCGGGACACCTGAAGCTTTCTTT
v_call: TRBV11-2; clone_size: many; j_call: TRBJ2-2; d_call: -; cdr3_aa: CASSQTGANTGELFF; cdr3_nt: TGTGCCAGCAGCCAAACCGGGGCGAACACCGGGGAGCTGTTTTTT
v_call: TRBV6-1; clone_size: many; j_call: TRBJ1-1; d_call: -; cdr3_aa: CASSTAGLATEAFF; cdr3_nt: TGTGCCAGCAGTACCGCAGGGTTGGCGACTGAAGCTTTCTTT
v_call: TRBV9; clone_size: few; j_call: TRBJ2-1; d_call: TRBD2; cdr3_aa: CASSVRSDGSGRYNEQFF; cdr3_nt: TGTGCCAGCAGCGTTCGCTCGGATGGTAGCGGGAGGTACAATGAGCAGTTCTTC
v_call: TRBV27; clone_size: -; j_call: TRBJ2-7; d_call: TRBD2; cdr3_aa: CASSTGTSPREQYF; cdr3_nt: TGTGCCAGCAGTACCGGGACTAGTCCGCGGGAGCAGTACTTC
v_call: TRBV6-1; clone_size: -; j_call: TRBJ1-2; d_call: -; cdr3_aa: CASSQDRSYGYTF; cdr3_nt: TGTGCCAGCAGCCAGGACCGCTCATATGGCTACACCTTC
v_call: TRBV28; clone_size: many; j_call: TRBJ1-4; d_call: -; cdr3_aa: CASSWQGLGTNEKLFF; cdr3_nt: TGTGCCAGCAGTTGGCAGGGCCTGGGAACTAATGAAAAACTGTTTTTT
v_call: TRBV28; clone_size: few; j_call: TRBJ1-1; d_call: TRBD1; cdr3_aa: CANRGTGGDTEAFF; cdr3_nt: TGTGCCAACAGGGGGACAGGGGGCGACACTGAAGCTTTCTTT
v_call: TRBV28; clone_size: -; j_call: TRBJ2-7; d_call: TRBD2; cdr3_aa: CASSGSGRAGYEQYF; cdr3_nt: TGTGCCAGCAGTGGGAGCGGGAGGGCCGGGTACGAGCAGTACTTC
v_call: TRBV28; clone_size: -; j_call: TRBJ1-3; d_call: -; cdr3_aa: CASSPWGSLLGNTIYF; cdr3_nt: TGTGCCAGCTCTCCCTGGGGCTCCCTCTTAGGAAACACCATATATTTT
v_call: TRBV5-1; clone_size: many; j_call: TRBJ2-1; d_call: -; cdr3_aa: CASSPARDNEQFF; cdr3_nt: TGCGCCAGCAGCCCCGCCCGGGACAATGAGCAGTTCTTC
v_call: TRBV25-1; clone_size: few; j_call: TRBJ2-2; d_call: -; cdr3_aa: CASITTESLDGELFF; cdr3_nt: TGTGCCAGCATTACGACAGAGTCCCTCGACGGGGAGCTGTTTTTT
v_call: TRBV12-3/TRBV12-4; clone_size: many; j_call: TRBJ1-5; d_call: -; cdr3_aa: CASSFTGPLDNQPQHF; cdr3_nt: TGTGCCAGCAGTTTCACAGGGCCTCTGGACAATCAGCCCCAGCATTTT
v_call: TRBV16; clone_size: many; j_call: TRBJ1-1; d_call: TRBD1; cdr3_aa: CASSPRDRSNTEAFF; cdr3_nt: TGTGCCAGCAGCCCTAGGGACAGGTCGAACACTGAAGCTTTCTTT
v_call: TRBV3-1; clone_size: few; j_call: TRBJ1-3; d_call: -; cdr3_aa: CASSGSDRGNTIYF; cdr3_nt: TGTGCCAGCAGCGGATCCGACAGGGGAAACACCATATATTTT
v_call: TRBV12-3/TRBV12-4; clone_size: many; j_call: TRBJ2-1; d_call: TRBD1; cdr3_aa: CASSPMDRGGFF; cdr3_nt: TGTGCCAGCAGCCCTATGGACAGGGGGGGCTTCTTC
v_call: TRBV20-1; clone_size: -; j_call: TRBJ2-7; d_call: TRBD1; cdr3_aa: CSARLVFGTGTEQYF; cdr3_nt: TGCAGTGCTAGACTCGTATTCGGGACAGGGACCGAGCAGTACTTC
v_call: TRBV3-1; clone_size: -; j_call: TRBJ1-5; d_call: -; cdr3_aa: CASSQDVGQPQHF; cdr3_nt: TGTGCCAGCAGCCAAGATGTCGGGCAGCCCCAGCATTTT
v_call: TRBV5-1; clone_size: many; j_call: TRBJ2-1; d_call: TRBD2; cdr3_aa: CASSPDPGLVYEQFF; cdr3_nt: TGCGCCAGCAGCCCGGATCCGGGACTAGTATATGAGCAGTTCTTC
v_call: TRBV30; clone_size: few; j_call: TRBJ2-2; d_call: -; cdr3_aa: CAWPETYTGELFF; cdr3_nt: TGTGCCTGGCCGGAGACCTACACCGGGGAGCTGTTTTTT
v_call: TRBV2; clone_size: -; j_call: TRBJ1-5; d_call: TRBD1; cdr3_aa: CASSDFVRGSDQPQHF; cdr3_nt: TGTGCCAGCAGTGATTTTGTCAGGGGGTCAGATCAGCCCCAGCATTTT
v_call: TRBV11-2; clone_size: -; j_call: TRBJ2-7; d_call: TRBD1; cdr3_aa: CASSSFETGHYEQYF; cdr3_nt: TGTGCCAGCAGCTCCTTCGAGACAGGGCATTACGAGCAGTACTTC
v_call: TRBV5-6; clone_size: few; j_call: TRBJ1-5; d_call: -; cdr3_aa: CASSSDPGADQPQHF; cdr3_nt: TGTGCCAGCAGCTCGGACCCAGGGGCCGATCAGCCCCAGCATTTT